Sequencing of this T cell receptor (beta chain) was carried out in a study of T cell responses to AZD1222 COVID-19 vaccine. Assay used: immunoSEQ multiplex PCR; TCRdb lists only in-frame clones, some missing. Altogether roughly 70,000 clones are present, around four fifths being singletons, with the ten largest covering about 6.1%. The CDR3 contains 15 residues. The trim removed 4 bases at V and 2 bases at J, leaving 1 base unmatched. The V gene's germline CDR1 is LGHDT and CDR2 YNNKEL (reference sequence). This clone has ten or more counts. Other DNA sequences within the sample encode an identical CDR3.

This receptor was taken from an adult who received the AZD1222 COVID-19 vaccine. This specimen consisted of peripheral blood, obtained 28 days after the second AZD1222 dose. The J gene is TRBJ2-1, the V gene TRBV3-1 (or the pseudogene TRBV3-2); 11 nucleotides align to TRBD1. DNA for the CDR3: TGTGCCAGCAGCCTGGACAGGGGGCCCTACAATGAGCAGTTCTTC. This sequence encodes CASSLDRGPYNEQFF.